This TCR beta chain is from a study of vaccination effects on CD4 cells after COVID-19 (dated by TCRdb to the early 2020s). About the study as a whole: Each participant got two doses of an mRNA SARS-CoV-2 vaccine, either BNT162b2 or mRNA-1273. A total of 10 COVID-19 convalescent patients and a handful of SARS-CoV-2-naive healthy vaccine recipients were included in the full study. The study compared SARS-CoV-2 spike-specific CD4+ TCR repertoires before and after mRNA vaccination in COVID-19 convalescent patients and infection-naive vaccine recipients. In the study, cultures from other donors were sequenced using the Oncomine TCR Beta short-read assay on an Illumina iSeq 100.

The full study reports these points: Clones induced by infection and clones induced by vaccination both contracted markedly at late timepoints after vaccination, which fits with T cell responses waning over time. The study was limited by a small number of convalescent patients and lacked early post-infection timepoints. Among healthy vaccine recipients, nearly all vaccine-induced clones were SARS-CoV-2 mono-reactive, and just 1 of 255 was cross-reactive with common cold coronaviruses.

The ViraFEST assay stimulated PBMC with viral peptide pools and then used TCR sequencing to identify antigen-specific CD4+ T cell clonotypes by expansion. After roughly 11 days of culture, CD4+ T cells were isolated with the EasySep CD4+ T cell isolation kit. Healthy vaccine recipients had no prior SARS-CoV-2 infection, confirmed by negative nucleocapsid antibodies before and after vaccination. Each well held around 1.9 million PBMC cultured in IMDM containing approximately 5.3% human AB serum, roughly 9.6 IU/ml IL-2 and gentamicin, along with around 9.1 ug/ml peptides. On days 3 and 7, half of the culture medium was replaced with fresh IL-2-containing medium. Unless noted otherwise, every peptide stimulation condition was cultured in triplicate wells. Using Ficoll-Paque Plus gradient centrifugation, PBMC were separated from whole blood and then either used fresh or cryopreserved at -140C. The overlapping peptide pools covered the spike proteins of SARS-CoV-2 as well as those of the common cold coronaviruses HCoV-NL63, HCoV-OC43 and HCoV-229E. The QIAamp micro DNA kit was used to extract genomic DNA from the cultured CD4+ T cells.

The library was built by means of the immunoSEQ multiplex PCR assay. DNA from the CD4+ T cells that had been cultured and isolated underwent TCR beta CDR3 sequencing. On the study's bioinformatics: Non-productive TCR sequences were removed and reads were trimmed to the CDR3 region, keeping CDR3s of at least 7 amino acids. The MANAFEST web app was used to pick out antigen-specific clonotypes by comparing their expansion in peptide wells with that in reference cultures. For clones to be considered positive, expansion at FDR<0.05 versus reference and all other wells, an odds ratio above 5, and a frequency above 0.1% in two replicate wells were required. A clonotype was called cross-reactive if it was significantly expanded both in SARS-CoV-2 spike wells and in at least one common cold coronavirus spike condition. Levenshtein distance calculated with the stringdist R package was used to assess CDR3 similarity, and unrooted trees were constructed with ape in R 3.6.1. TCRdb took this table from immuneACCESS and kept in-frame rearrangements with V and J called. Such tables lack part of the clones; where checked against another copy, unresolved V genes explain under half of the gap, and the rest is unexplained. The DNA gave D and trimming, while V, J and clone size come from that table. The sample records about 27,000 clones, more than 65% of which are singletons. The ten biggest clones cover roughly 22% of the sample.

Concerning this clone itself: Its antigen remains undetermined. Per-nucleotide qualities are absent, and no much larger clonotype sits a single base away.

The CDR3 spans 14 residues, from the cysteine through the phenylalanine. Only CDR3 DNA remains: 42 bases, in frame from the first base. The germline V gene supplies CDR1 LGHNA and CDR2 YNFKEQ. V loses 7 bases of germline sequence and J loses 4 bases, and the interval between the two ends is 14 bases. This receptor chain uses TRBV4-2 and TRBJ2-1; the D gene is tentatively TRBD1 or TRBD2, each matching 6 bases. Source: CD4+ T cells from PBMCs cultured with HCoV-NL63 spike peptides, taken before COVID-19 vaccination. The cell subset or site label for this specimen denotes: HCoV-NL63 spike overlapping peptide pool stimulation. This sequence originates from a human donor who received a COVID-19 vaccine. The nucleotides are TGTGCCAGCACAGGGGAGGCCCCTTACAATGAGCAGTTCTTC. The encoded protein is CASTGEAPYNEQFF.